The 32 T cell receptor beta chains below were found in one sample sequenced in a study of shared clonotypes between healthy human individuals. Here immunoSEQ multiplex PCR was the method, and the copy in TCRdb shows in-frame clones only, minus some. This sample has about 2.3 million clones, with 85% to 95% found just once. The specimen was naive CD4+ T cells from PBMCs. The subset: CD45RA+ positively selected. These receptors were collected from a man between 18 and 29 years old in good health. Some clones in this sample may be carry-over from other donors' samples.

The CDR3 bases are TGTGCCAGCAGTCGGGACAGCCTCACAGATACGCAGTATTTT. Amino acid sequence: CASSRDSLTDTQYF. The chain combines TRBV6-5 with TRBJ2-3; 7 nucleotides agree with TRBD1. V dropped 5 bases and J dropped 2; count of bases not matched to a gene: 4. The CDR3 is 14 amino acids. In germline, CDR1 is MNHEY, CDR2 SVGAGI.

The J gene is TRBJ2-3, the V gene TRBV7-2; D possibly matches TRBD1 or TRBD2 (6 bases each). The CDR3 is 14 amino acids. Trimming removed 1 base at V and 2 bases at J, with 7 bases between. Germline V gene data show CDR1 as SGHTA and CDR2 as FQGNSA. CDR3 sequence (DNA): TGTGCCAGCAGCTTAGGGGGGGCCACAGATACGCAGTATTTT. Protein product: CASSLGGATDTQYF.

CDR3 protein: CASSLSSLRAAGELFF. The CDR3 coding sequence is TGTGCCAGCAGTTTATCTTCCCTCCGGGCCGCCGGGGAGCTGTTTTTT. The gene calls are TRBV28 and TRBJ2-2; D unresolved. CDR1 is MDHEN, CDR2 SYDVKM, per germline. V dropped 1 base and J dropped 6 bases, with 15 bases sitting between them. The CDR3 runs 16 residues.

V is TRBV7-8 and J is TRBJ2-7; TRBD2 agrees at 12 bases. Germline V gene data show CDR1 as SGHVS and CDR2 as FQNEAQ. The trim removed 2 bases at V and 3 bases at J, leaving 11 bases unmatched. The CDR3 runs 18 residues. CDR3 nucleotide sequence: TGTGCCAGCAGCTTACTACCCGGACTAGCGGGGACCTTCTACGAGCAGTACTTC. This translates into CASSLLPGLAGTFYEQYF.

This clone was recorded once. V gene TRBV29-1 combines with J gene TRBJ2-3; D unresolved. Trimming removed 6 bases at V and 4 bases at J, with 14 bases between. Germline loops: CDR1 SQVTM, CDR2 ANQGSEA. This CDR3 region has 13 residues. Here the CDR3 reads CSVRGRSADTQYF. The DNA of the CDR3 is TGCAGCGTCCGCGGACGAAGTGCAGATACGCAGTATTTT.

The rearrangement links TRBV29-1 to TRBJ2-3, with 7 bases aligning to TRBD2. The germline gives CDR1 SQVTM, CDR2 ANQGSEA. The length of the CDR3 is 12 residues. With 8 bases clipped from V and 1 base from J, the junction kept 3 bases outside the gene matches. Written as DNA, the CDR3 is TGCAGCCATACTAGCGGCACAGATACGCAGTATTTT. Translation: CSHTSGTDTQYF.

This clone was seen a single time. This specimen includes other DNA sequences encoding the same CDR3. V usage is TRBV29-1 and J usage is TRBJ2-7; D gene unclear. Germline CDR1 reads SQVTM; CDR2 reads ANQGSEA. This CDR3 comprises 11 residues. V dropped 4 bases and J dropped 1 base, with 5 bases sitting between them. CDR3 sequence reads: CSVGGSYEQYF. In DNA, the CDR3 is TGCAGCGTTGGCGGATCCTACGAGCAGTACTTC.

This chain connects TRBV2 to TRBJ2-5; the match to TRBD2 covers 14 bases. Germline values: CDR1 SNHLY, CDR2 FYNNEI. V lost 4 bases and J lost 5; bases outside the gene matches: 9. The CDR3 is 17 amino acids. In DNA form, the CDR3 reads TGTGCCAGCAGTGGATCACCGGGACTAGCGGGAGTGGAGACCCAGTACTTC. Its protein product is CASSGSPGLAGVETQYF.

This chain connects TRBV6-4 to TRBJ2-1; 14 bases are a match to TRBD2. The CDR3 length is 17 residues. CDR1 is MRHNA, CDR2 SNTAGT, per germline. The V and J ends lost 6 bases and 0 bases, in that order; junction bases with no gene match: 4. CDR3 sequence (DNA): TGTGCCAGCAGCCAGGGACTAGCGGGAGTCTCCTACAATGAGCAGTTCTTC. This translates into CASSQGLAGVSYNEQFF.

This clone was seen only a few times. The genes are TRBV9 and TRBJ1-1; D unresolved. Looked up from germline, CDR1 is SGDLS and CDR2 is YYNGEE. V lost 0 bases and J lost 8, with 11 bases in between. There are 13 residues in the CDR3. The CDR3 reads CASSVDLGPEAFF. CDR3 nucleotides: TGTGCCAGCAGCGTAGATTTAGGGCCCGAAGCTTTCTTT.

The chain employs TRBV6-6 and TRBJ1-5; D not resolved. In germline, CDR1 is MNHNY, CDR2 SVGAGI (reference sequence). The length of the CDR3 is 13 residues. The V end lost 11 bases, the J end lost 4 bases, and 15 bases lay between the germline ends. The CDR3: CAGSTGYNQPQHF. The CDR3 DNA sequence: TGTGCCGGGTCTACTGGGTATAATCAGCCCCAGCATTTT.

The rearrangement joins TRBV6-5 to TRBJ2-3; D not certain. CDR3 length equals 14 residues. The ends were cut back, 6 bases at V and 2 bases at J, with 12 bases in the middle. CDR1 is MNHEY and CDR2 is SVGAGI in the germline V gene. The CDR3 DNA reads as TGTGCCAGCAGACGTGTGGGTGACACAGATACGCAGTATTTT. Its translation is CASRRVGDTDTQYF.

The V gene is TRBV29-1, the J gene TRBJ2-1; 9 bases are a match to TRBD1. Germline CDR1 reads SQVTM; CDR2 reads ANQGSEA. CDR3 length equals 15 residues. The junction had 11 bases not matched to a gene; V was cut back by 7 bases and J by 4 bases. In DNA, the CDR3 is TGCAGCGGGGGAGGCGGGACAGGGACATACAATGAGCAGTTCTTC. This sequence encodes CSGGGGTGTYNEQFF.

About this clone itself: The sample contains more than one DNA sequence encoding this CDR3. The chain combines TRBV7-3 with TRBJ2-1; 10 nucleotides match TRBD2. This CDR3 region has 15 residues. After removal of 5 bases from V and 3 bases from J, the junction contained 4 bases not matched to a gene. Germline CDR1 SGHTA, CDR2 FQGTGA. The CDR3 reads CASSPGLAVYNEQFF. CDR3 DNA: TGTGCCAGCAGCCCAGGACTAGCGGTCTACAATGAGCAGTTCTTC. Full variable domain (remainder filled in from reference TRBV7-3 and TRBJ2-1): GAGVSQTPSNKVTEKGKYVELRCDPISGHTALYWYRQSLGQGPEFLIYFQGTGAADDSGLPNDRFFAVRPEGSVSTLKIQRTERGDSAVYLCASSPGLAVYNEQFFGPGTRLTVL.

Concerning this clone itself: At one of its ends the junction is not consistent with the germline gene, which may arise from a read error. The CDR3 loop is CASSLRGFNIEAFF. In DNA form, the CDR3 reads TGTGCCAGCAGCTTGAGAGGGTTCAACATTGAAGCTTTCTTT. This chain joins TRBV5-6 and TRBJ1-1; D remains unclear. Germline lookup yields CDR1 SGHDT and CDR2 YYEEEE. There are 14 residues in the CDR3. Based on the CDR3 plus reference TRBV5-6 and TRBJ1-1, the full variable domain is DAGVTQSPTHLIKTRGQQVTLRCSPKSGHDTVSWYQQALGQGPQFIFQYYEEEERQRGNFPDRFSGHQFPNYSSELNVNALLLGDSALYLCASSLRGFNIEAFFGQGTRLTVV.

CDR3 nucleotides: TGTGCCAGCGGATTAAAACAGGGCGGCCTTCCCTACGAGCAGTACTTC. This gives the protein CASGLKQGGLPYEQYF. The chain links TRBV7-2 to TRBJ2-7; tentatively, D is TRBD1 (6 bases). V was shortened by 8 bases and J by 2 bases, with 22 bases between the two germline ends. This CDR3 spans 16 amino acids. Germline values: CDR1 SGHTA, CDR2 FQGNSA.

This chain connects TRBV10-3 to TRBJ2-7, with 12 bases identical to TRBD2. The junction had 3 bases not matched to a gene; V was cut back by 4 bases and J by 2 bases. Germline V gives CDR1 ENHRY, CDR2 SYGVKD. The CDR3 loop spans 15 amino acids. The CDR3 spells CAISVSSGRAYEQYF. The CDR3 DNA reads as TGTGCCATCAGTGTCTCTAGCGGGAGGGCCTACGAGCAGTACTTC.

V gene TRBV19 combines with J gene TRBJ2-7, with TRBD1 matching 8 bases. J gave up 0 bases and V 6 bases, and 7 bases lay outside the gene matches. CDR3 size: 15 residues. Germline CDR1 and CDR2: LNHDA and SQIVND (reference sequence). This CDR3 is CASSPDRVSSYEQYF. The DNA of the CDR3 is TGTGCCAGTAGCCCGGACAGGGTAAGCTCCTACGAGCAGTACTTC.

The chain uses TRBV13 and TRBJ1-2; D ambiguous. Germline V CDR1 and CDR2: PRHDT, FYEKMQ (reference sequence). This CDR3 contains 14 residues. The V end lost 8 bases, the J end lost 2 bases, and 15 bases lay between the germline ends. In DNA, the CDR3 is TGTGCCAGCGGCCTAGGACGGCTGAACTATGGCTACACCTTC. Its protein product is CASGLGRLNYGYTF.

The CDR3 DNA follows: TGTGCCAGCAGCCGGGACCCCCGCGGAGTGCAGTTCTTC. Protein product: CASSRDPRGVQFF. The chain has TRBV7-9 and TRBJ2-1; possibly TRBD1 or TRBD2 for D (5 bases each). This CDR3 has 13 amino acids. CDR1 SEHNR and CDR2 FQNEAQ come from the germline V gene (reference sequence). The V and J ends lost 5 bases and 12 bases respectively, with 17 bases between them.

V usage is TRBV6-5 and J usage is TRBJ2-2; D is unclear. CDR1 MNHEY and CDR2 SVGAGI come from the germline V gene. V lost 0 bases and J 0 bases, leaving 5 bases between the germline ends. This CDR3 has 15 amino acids. CDR3 DNA sequence: TGTGCCAGCAGTTACTCAAGAACGAACACCGGGGAGCTGTTTTTT. Its translation: CASSYSRTNTGELFF.

Worth noting for this clone: Germline is not matched at one junction end, which may reflect a read error. The chain carries TRBV19 and TRBJ2-7; no firm D call. In germline, CDR1 is LNHDA, CDR2 SQIVND (reference sequence). The CDR3 is 14 residues long. The CDR3 spells CASSRAVNVYEQYF. The CDR3 coding sequence is TGTGCCAGCAGTAGGGCCGTTAATGTCTACGAGCAGTACTTC.

This chain uses TRBV18 with TRBJ1-3, with D unclear. The germline gives CDR1 KGHSH, CDR2 LQKENI. The CDR3 runs 18 residues. Trimming removed 2 bases at V and 0 bases at J, with 17 bases between. This CDR3 is CASSPLSETTSSGNTIYF. The DNA of the CDR3 is TGTGCCAGCTCACCATTGTCGGAAACCACGAGCTCTGGAAACACCATATATTTT.

The chain carries TRBV18 and TRBJ1-1; perhaps TRBD1 as D (6 bases). The CDR3 is 16 amino acids. CDR1 and CDR2 (germline): KGHSH, LQKENI. V lost 8 bases and J 1 base, leaving 20 bases between the germline ends. The chain's CDR3 is CASTYRVSGENTEAFF. CDR3 DNA sequence: TGTGCCAGCACATACAGGGTCTCGGGTGAGAACACTGAAGCTTTCTTT.

The CDR3 DNA is TGTGCCAGCAGCCAACGGTGGAACAGAGACGAGCAGTACTTC. Amino acids: CASSQRWNRDEQYF. V gene TRBV14 combines with J gene TRBJ2-7; D not certain. Trimming removed 2 bases at V and 5 bases at J, with 13 bases between. This CDR3 is built from 14 residues. Germline V lookup: CDR1 SGHDN, CDR2 FVKESK.

The chain carries TRBV18 and TRBJ1-5, with unresolved D. The CDR3 has 14 residues. Germline values: CDR1 KGHSH, CDR2 LQKENI. Trimming removed 5 bases at V and 6 bases at J, with 14 bases between. CDR3 residues: CASSAAVAIQPQHF. CDR3 in DNA: TGTGCCAGCTCAGCTGCCGTGGCTATTCAGCCCCAGCATTTT.

V and J are TRBV28 and TRBJ1-1; D is ambiguous. This CDR3 comprises 14 residues. Germline CDR1 MDHEN, CDR2 SYDVKM. Trimming took off 2 bases at V and 7 bases at J, with 14 bases between the two ends. CDR3 in amino acids: CASSLLGSYLEAFF. The CDR3 nucleotides are TGTGCCAGCAGTTTACTGGGAAGCTACCTTGAAGCTTTCTTT.

The chain joins TRBV19 to TRBJ2-2; the match to TRBD2 covers 7 bases. Germline-derived CDR1 and CDR2 are LNHDA and SQIVND (reference sequence). The CDR3 contains 14 residues. Trimming cost V 3 bases and J 3 bases; bases outside gene matches: 1. The CDR3 loop is CASSILADTGELFF. The CDR3, as DNA: TGTGCCAGTAGTATCCTAGCGGACACCGGGGAGCTGTTTTTT. Complete variable domain (other parts from reference TRBV19 and TRBJ2-2): DGGITQSPKYLFRKEGQNVTLSCEQNLNHDAMYWYRQDPGQGLRLIYYSQIVNDFQKGDIAEGYSVSREKKESFPLTVTSAQKNPTAFYLCASSILADTGELFFGEGSRLTVL.

For the CDR3, the DNA is TGTGCCAGCAGCGTAGTGGGACAGGGAGGCGTTTCGGCTGGAAACACCATATATTTT. Its translation is CASSVVGQGGVSAGNTIYF. The chain uses TRBV9 and TRBJ1-3; 9 nucleotides align to TRBD1. Germline CDR1 and CDR2: SGDLS and YYNGEE. Losses at the gene ends were 0 bases for V and 2 bases for J; bases not matched to a gene: 12. The CDR3 extends over 19 amino acids.

The chain is built from TRBV5-6 and TRBJ2-7, with TRBD2 matching over 9 bases. Germline V gene lookup returns CDR1 SGHDT and CDR2 YYEEEE. The CDR3 consists of 14 residues. J gave up 4 bases and V 2 bases, and 4 bases lay outside the gene matches. CDR3 sequence reads: CASSFAGGFYEQYF. In nucleotides, the CDR3 is TGTGCCAGCAGCTTTGCGGGGGGGTTTTACGAGCAGTACTTC.

This clone came up once. The chain links TRBV7-9 to TRBJ2-1; 9 nucleotides line up with TRBD1. The CDR3 is made up of 16 amino acids. After removal of 1 base from V and 7 bases from J, the junction contained 8 bases not matched to a gene. CDR1 is SEHNR and CDR2 is FQNEAQ in the germline V gene (reference sequence). This CDR3 reads CASSLVQTGGWNEQFF. DNA for the CDR3: TGTGCCAGCAGCTTAGTGCAGACAGGGGGTTGGAATGAGCAGTTCTTC.

This clone was recorded only once. This CDR3 is CASSEAPRNTEAFF. The CDR3 bases are TGTGCCAGCAGTGAAGCTCCCAGGAACACTGAAGCTTTCTTT. J is TRBJ1-1 and V is TRBV9; D call uncertain. The CDR3 is 14 residues long. Germline-derived CDR1 and CDR2 are SGDLS and YYNGEE. V was cut by 5 bases and J by 1 base, with 12 bases left in between.